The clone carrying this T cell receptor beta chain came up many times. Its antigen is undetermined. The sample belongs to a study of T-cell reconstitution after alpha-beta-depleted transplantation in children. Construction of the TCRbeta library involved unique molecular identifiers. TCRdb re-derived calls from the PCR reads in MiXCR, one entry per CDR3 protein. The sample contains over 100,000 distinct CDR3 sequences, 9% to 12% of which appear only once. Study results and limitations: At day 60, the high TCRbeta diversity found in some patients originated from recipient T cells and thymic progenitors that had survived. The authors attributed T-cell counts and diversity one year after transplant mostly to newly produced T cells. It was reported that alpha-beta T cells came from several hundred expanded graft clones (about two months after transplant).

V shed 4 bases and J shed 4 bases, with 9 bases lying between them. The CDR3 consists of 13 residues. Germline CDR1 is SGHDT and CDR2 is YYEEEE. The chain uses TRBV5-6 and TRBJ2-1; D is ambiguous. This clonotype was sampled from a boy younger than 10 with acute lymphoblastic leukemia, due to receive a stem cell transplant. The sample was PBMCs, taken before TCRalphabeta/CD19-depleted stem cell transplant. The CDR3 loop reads CASSVMLYNEQFF. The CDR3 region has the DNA TGTGCCAGCAGCGTCATGTTATACAATGAGCAGTTCTTC.